This entry lists 14 T cell receptor beta chains sequenced from one sample in a study of regulatory T cells in long-lasting Graves disease. Both iRepertoire HTBI primers and Arm-PCR of CDR3 regions were used to build the TCR beta libraries. TCRdb passed the multiplex PCR reads through MiXCR, listing each CDR3 protein once. The sample yields hundreds of thousands of distinct CDR3 sequences, 15% to 20% seen once. Time point indicated: newly diagnosed GD, antithyroid drugs for less than 3 months. From RNA extracted from PBMCs, the TCR library was made. The sample also formed part of further work on T cells in Graves' hyperthyroidism and ophthalmopathy.

Sequenced here: peripheral blood mononuclear cells (PBMCs), sampled at new diagnosis, from a patient treated with antithyroid drugs. These receptors were collected from a woman aged 35 to 59 with Graves disease.

This clonotype was counted at least ten times. The V gene is TRBV20-1, the J gene TRBJ2-7, with D perhaps matching TRBD1 (5 bases). The CDR3 consists of 10 residues. V shed 4 bases and J shed 5 bases, with 6 bases lying between them. Germline values: CDR1 DFQATT, CDR2 SNEGSKA (reference sequence). The CDR3 DNA follows: TGCAGTGCTATGGACAACGAGCAGTACTTC. Translation gives CSAMDNEQYF.

There are a few counts of this clonotype. V usage is TRBV5-1 and J usage is TRBJ2-7; 9 bases map to TRBD1. The CDR3 spans 16 residues. Germline V gene lookup returns CDR1 SGHRS and CDR2 YFSETQ. V was clipped by 0 bases and J by 5 bases; unmatched bases: 9. CDR3: CASSLAPGTGFNEQYF. The DNA of the CDR3 is TGCGCCAGCAGCTTGGCCCCCGGGACAGGGTTCAACGAGCAGTACTTC.

This clonotype was counted ten times or more. The V call is TRBV20-1, the J call TRBJ2-3; no clear D. The CDR3 covers 14 residues. The germline V and J ends were trimmed by 3 bases and 0 bases, with 10 bases remaining between them. CDR1 and CDR2 from the germline V gene are DFQATT and SNEGSKA (reference sequence). The CDR3 is CSARSAVSTDTQYF. CDR3 nucleotide sequence: TGCAGTGCTAGGAGCGCCGTAAGCACAGATACGCAGTATTTT.

This clonotype has only a few counts. V and J are TRBV4-1 and TRBJ2-7; D call uncertain. CDR1 is MGHRA and CDR2 is YSYEKL in the germline V gene. Trimming removed 0 bases from V and 4 bases from J, with 10 bases in between. The CDR3 is made up of 14 amino acids. The CDR3 region has the DNA TGCGCCAGCAGCCAAGAACTCGGTCTATACGAGCAGTACTTC. Translation: CASSQELGLYEQYF.

V gene TRBV20-1 combines with J gene TRBJ1-4; no firm D call. CDR3 length: 12 residues. Trimming removed 3 bases at V and 5 bases at J, with 7 bases between. In germline, CDR1 is DFQATT, CDR2 SNEGSKA (reference sequence). CDR3 sequence: CSARSLNEKLFF. The CDR3 bases are TGCAGTGCTAGGTCCTTGAATGAAAAACTGTTTTTT.

The V and J genes are TRBV27 and TRBJ1-4; 8 nucleotides match TRBD1. The CDR3 has 15 residues. The germline gives CDR1 MNHEY, CDR2 SMNVEV (reference sequence). V lost 2 bases, J lost 8 bases, and 7 bases stayed unmatched. DNA of the CDR3: TGTGCCAGCAGTTTAACCCGGACAGGGCGGGAAAAACTGTTTTTT. It encodes CASSLTRTGREKLFF.

CDR3 nucleotides: TGCAGTGCTCCTAATAATGGGGCTGAAGCTTTCTTT. This translates into CSAPNNGAEAFF. The gene calls are TRBV20-1 and TRBJ1-1; no clear D gene. The CDR3 spans 12 residues. V lost 5 bases, J lost 6 bases, and 13 bases lay in between. Germline V lookup: CDR1 DFQATT, CDR2 SNEGSKA (reference sequence).

The chain joins TRBV7-2 to TRBJ1-2, with D perhaps matching TRBD1 (6 bases). The germline CDR1 and CDR2 sequences are SGHTA and FQGNSA. The CDR3 has 15 amino acids. V gave up 5 bases and J gave up 2 bases, with 15 bases separating them. The CDR3: CASSPGGGENYGYTF. CDR3 nucleotide sequence: TGTGCCAGCAGCCCCGGTGGGGGCGAGAACTATGGCTACACCTTC. Drawing the rest from reference TRBV7-2 and TRBJ1-2, the complete variable domain is GAGVSQSPSNKVTEKGKDVELRCDPISGHTALYWYRQSLGQGLEFLIYFQGNSAPDKSGLPSDRFSAERTGGSVSTLTIQRTQQEDSAVYLCASSPGGGENYGYTFGSGTRLTVV.

This clonotype was observed at least ten times. V usage is TRBV3-1 and J usage is TRBJ2-3; D remains unclear. CDR1 and CDR2 from the germline V gene are LGHDT and YNNKEL (reference sequence). The CDR3 totals 13 residues. Between the trimmed V and J ends, which lost 1 base and 7 bases, there was a span of 9 bases. Written as DNA, the CDR3 is TGTGCCAGCAGCCAAGTGGGTAGGAATACGCAGTATTTT. This translates into CASSQVGRNTQYF.

This clonotype was seen many times. The V gene is TRBV11-2, the J gene TRBJ2-4; TRBD2 might be the D (7 bases). Near its end, the DNA agrees better with TRBJ2-7, so the J call may be wrong. In germline, CDR1 is SGHAT, CDR2 FQNNGV. The CDR3 consists of 14 residues. The DNA of the CDR3 is TGTGCCAGCAGCTTAGTAAGGGAGGGGGGCGAGCAGTACTTC. Protein product: CASSLVREGGEQYF.

The rearrangement joins TRBV20-1 to TRBJ2-7; 12 positions match TRBD2. Germline-derived CDR1 and CDR2 are DFQATT and SNEGSKA (reference sequence). The CDR3 extends over 14 amino acids. V shed 3 bases and J 7 bases; nucleotides not matched to a gene: 7. The CDR3 here is CSASPSGGALEQYF. CDR3 DNA: TGCAGTGCTAGCCCTAGCGGGGGGGCCCTTGAGCAGTACTTC.

V and J are TRBV7-2 and TRBJ2-1; unclear D gene. The V gene lost 2 bases and the J gene lost 7 bases, with 9 bases spanning the gap. This CDR3 is built from 13 residues. In germline, CDR1 is SGHTA, CDR2 FQGNSA. CDR3 nucleotides: TGTGCCAGCAGCTTATATATGTCGAATGAGCAGTTCTTC. Its protein is CASSLYMSNEQFF.

This clonotype was seen repeatedly, ten times or more. The chain is built from TRBV2 and TRBJ1-4; perhaps TRBD1 as D (6 bases). The CDR3 consists of 15 residues. Trimming shortened V by 5 bases and J by 4 bases, and 14 bases separated the two germline ends. Germline V gene data show CDR1 as SNHLY and CDR2 as FYNNEI. CDR3 region: CASSPFDRLNEKLFF. DNA of the CDR3: TGTGCCAGCAGTCCCTTCGACAGGCTTAATGAAAAACTGTTTTTT. Complete variable domain (other parts from reference TRBV2 and TRBJ1-4): EPEVTQTPSHQVTQMGQEVILRCVPISNHLYFYWYRQILGQKVEFLVSFYNNEISEKSEIFDDQFSVERPDGSNFTLKIRSTKLEDSAMYFCASSPFDRLNEKLFFGSGTQLSVL.

This clonotype was observed at least ten times. This sequence joins TRBV2 and TRBJ2-5; D gene uncertain. This CDR3 has 13 residues. From germline, CDR1 is SNHLY and CDR2 FYNNEI. Trimming left V 10 bases short and J 3 bases short, with 15 bases between. The CDR3 bases are TGTGCCATCGTCCGGGCGGTTAAAGAGACCCAGTACTTC. Translation gives CAIVRAVKETQYF.